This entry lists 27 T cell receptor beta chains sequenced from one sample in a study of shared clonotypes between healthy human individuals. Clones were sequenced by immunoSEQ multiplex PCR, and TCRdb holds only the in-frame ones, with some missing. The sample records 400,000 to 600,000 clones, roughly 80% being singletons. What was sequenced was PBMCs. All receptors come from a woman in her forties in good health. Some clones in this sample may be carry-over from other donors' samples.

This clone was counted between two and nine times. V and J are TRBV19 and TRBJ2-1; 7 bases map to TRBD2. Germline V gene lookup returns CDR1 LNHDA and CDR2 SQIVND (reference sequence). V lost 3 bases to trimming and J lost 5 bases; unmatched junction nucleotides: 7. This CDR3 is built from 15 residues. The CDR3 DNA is TGTGCCAGTAGTATTGTGGTAGCGGGTGACAATGAGCAGTTCTTC. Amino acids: CASSIVVAGDNEQFF.

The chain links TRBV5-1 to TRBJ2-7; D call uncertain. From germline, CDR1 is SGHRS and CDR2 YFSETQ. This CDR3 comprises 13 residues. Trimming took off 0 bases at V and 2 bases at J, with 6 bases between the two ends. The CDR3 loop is CASSLVPPYEQYF. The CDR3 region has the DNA TGCGCCAGCAGCTTGGTCCCCCCCTACGAGCAGTACTTC.

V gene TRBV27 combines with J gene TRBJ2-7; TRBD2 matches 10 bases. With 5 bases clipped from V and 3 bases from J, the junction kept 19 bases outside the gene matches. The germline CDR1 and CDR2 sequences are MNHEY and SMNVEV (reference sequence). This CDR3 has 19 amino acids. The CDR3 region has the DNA TGTGCCAGCAGTCCCTTTTTGTCTAGGTGGACTAGCGGCTACTACGAGCAGTACTTC. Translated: CASSPFLSRWTSGYYEQYF.

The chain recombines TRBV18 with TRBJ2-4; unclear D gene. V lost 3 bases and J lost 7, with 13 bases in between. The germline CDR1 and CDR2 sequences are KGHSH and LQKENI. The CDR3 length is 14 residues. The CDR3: CASSPTTPPNIQYF. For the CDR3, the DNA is TGTGCCAGCTCACCCACAACTCCCCCGAACATTCAGTACTTC.

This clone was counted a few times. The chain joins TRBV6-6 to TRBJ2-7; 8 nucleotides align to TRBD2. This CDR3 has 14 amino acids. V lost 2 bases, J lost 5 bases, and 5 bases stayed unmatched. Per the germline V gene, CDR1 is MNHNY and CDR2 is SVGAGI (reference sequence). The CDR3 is CASSYPGLADEQYF. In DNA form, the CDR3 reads TGTGCCAGCAGTTACCCTGGACTAGCCGACGAGCAGTACTTC.

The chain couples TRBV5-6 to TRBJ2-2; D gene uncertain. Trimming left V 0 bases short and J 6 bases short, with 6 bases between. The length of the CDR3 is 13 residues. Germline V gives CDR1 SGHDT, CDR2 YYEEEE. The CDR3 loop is CASSLVGPGELFF. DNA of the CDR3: TGTGCCAGCAGCTTGGTGGGTCCCGGGGAGCTGTTTTTT.

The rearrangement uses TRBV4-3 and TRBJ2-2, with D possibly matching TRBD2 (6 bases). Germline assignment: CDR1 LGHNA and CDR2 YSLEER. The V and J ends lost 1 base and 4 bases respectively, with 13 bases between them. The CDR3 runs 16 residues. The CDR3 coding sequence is TGCGCCAGCAGCCAAGCCTGGGCGGGATCCACCGGGGAGCTGTTTTTT. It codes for CASSQAWAGSTGELFF.

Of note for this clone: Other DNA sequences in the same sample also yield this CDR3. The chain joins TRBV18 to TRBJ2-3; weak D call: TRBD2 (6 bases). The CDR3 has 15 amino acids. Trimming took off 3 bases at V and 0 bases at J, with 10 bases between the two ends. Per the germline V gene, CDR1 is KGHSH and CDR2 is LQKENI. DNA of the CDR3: TGTGCCAGCTCACCGTTGGGGACTAGCACAGATACGCAGTATTTT. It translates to CASSPLGTSTDTQYF.

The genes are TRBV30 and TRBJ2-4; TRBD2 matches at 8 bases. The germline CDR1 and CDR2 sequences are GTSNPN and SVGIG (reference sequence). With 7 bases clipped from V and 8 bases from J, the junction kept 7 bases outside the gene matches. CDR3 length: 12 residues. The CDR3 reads CASHTGGDIQYF. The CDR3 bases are TGTGCCTCCCACACGGGGGGGGACATTCAGTACTTC.

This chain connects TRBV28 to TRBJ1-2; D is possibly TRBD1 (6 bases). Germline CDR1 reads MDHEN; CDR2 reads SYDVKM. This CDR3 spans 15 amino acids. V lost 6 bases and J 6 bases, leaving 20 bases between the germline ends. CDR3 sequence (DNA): TGTGCCAGCAGGCATACTTCACAGGGAAGCGATGGCTACACCTTC. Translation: CASRHTSQGSDGYTF.

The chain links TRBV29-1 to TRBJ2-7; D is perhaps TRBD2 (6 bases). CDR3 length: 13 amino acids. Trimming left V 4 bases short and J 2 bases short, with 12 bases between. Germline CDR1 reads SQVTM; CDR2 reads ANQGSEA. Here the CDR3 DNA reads TGCAGCGTTGCGACTAGTTGGGCCTACGAGCAGTACTTC. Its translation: CSVATSWAYEQYF.

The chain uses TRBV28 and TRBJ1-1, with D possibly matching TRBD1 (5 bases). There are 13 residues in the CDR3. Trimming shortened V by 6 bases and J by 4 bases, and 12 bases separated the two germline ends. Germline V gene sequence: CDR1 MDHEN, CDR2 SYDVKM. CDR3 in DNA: TGTGCCAGCAGGCAGGGTTTTGGCACTGAAGCTTTCTTT. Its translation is CASRQGFGTEAFF.

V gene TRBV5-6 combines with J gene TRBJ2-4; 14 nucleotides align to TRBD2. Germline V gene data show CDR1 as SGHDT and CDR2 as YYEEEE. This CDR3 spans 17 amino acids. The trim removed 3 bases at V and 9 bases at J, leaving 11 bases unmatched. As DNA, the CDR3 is TGTGCCAGCAGCTCTGAGCAGGGACTAGCGGGAGAGGTCATTCAGTACTTC. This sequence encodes CASSSEQGLAGEVIQYF.

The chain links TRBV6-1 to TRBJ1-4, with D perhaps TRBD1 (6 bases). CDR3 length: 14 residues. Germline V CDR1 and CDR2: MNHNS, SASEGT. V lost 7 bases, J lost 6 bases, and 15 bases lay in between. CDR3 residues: CASIPGAEDEKLFF. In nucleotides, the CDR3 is TGTGCCAGCATCCCAGGGGCTGAGGATGAAAAACTGTTTTTT.

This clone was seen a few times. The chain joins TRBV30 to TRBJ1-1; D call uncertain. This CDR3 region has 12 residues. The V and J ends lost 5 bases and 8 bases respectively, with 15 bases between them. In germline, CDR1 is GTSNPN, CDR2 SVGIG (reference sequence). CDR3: CAWGRETPEAFF. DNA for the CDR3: TGTGCCTGGGGCCGGGAAACTCCAGAAGCTTTCTTT.

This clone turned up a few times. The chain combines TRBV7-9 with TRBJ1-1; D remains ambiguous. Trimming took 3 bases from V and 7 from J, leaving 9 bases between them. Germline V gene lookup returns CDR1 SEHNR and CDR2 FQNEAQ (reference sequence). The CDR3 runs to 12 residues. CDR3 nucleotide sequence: TGTGCCAGCAGCTTCCAGACCATTGAAGCTTTCTTT. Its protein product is CASSFQTIEAFF.

CDR3 sequence (DNA): TGTGCCATCAGGCGGGGGGGCAGCGATGAGCAGTTCTTC. Protein product: CAIRRGGSDEQFF. V is TRBV10-3 and J is TRBJ2-1; 9 nucleotides align to TRBD2. Germline CDR1 ENHRY, CDR2 SYGVKD. The CDR3 is 13 amino acids. With V trimmed by 6 bases and J by 8 bases, 5 bases remained unmatched.

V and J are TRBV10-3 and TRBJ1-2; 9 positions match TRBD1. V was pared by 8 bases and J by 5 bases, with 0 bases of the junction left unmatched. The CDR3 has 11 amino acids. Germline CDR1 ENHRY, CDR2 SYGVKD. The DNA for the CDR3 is TGTGCCATCGGGACAGGGTATGGCTACACCTTC. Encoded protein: CAIGTGYGYTF.

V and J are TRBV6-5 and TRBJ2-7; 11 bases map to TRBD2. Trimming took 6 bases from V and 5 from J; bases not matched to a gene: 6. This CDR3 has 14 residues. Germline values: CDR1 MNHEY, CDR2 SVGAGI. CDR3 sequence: CASSLSGRDHEQYF. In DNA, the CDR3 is TGTGCCAGCAGCCTTAGCGGGAGGGACCACGAGCAGTACTTC.

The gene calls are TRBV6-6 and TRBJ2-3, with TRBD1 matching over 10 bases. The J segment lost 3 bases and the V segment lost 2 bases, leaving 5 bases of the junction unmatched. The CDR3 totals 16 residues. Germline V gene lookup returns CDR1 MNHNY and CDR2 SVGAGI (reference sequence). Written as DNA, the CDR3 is TGTGCCAGCAGTTACCCGGGACAGGGGTTTACAGATACGCAGTATTTT. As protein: CASSYPGQGFTDTQYF.

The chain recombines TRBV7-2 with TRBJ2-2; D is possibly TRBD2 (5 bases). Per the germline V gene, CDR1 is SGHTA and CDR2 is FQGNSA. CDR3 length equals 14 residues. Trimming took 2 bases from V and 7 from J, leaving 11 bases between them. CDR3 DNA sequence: TGTGCCAGCAGCTTACGCCTAGCTGGCGGGGAGCTGTTTTTT. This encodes CASSLRLAGGELFF.

CDR3 amino acids: CASSPPGRATEAFF. The CDR3 DNA sequence: TGTGCCAGCTCACCACCGGGCAGGGCCACTGAAGCTTTCTTT. The chain couples TRBV18 to TRBJ1-1; D possibly corresponds to TRBD1 (5 bases). The CDR3 has 14 residues. Per the germline V gene, CDR1 is KGHSH and CDR2 is LQKENI. V gave up 0 bases and J gave up 4 bases, with 9 bases separating them.

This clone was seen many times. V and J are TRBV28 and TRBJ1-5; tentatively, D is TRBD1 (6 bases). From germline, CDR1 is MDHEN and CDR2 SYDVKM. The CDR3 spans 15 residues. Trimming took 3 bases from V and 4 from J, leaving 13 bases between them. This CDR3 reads CASSLGGTRNQPQHF. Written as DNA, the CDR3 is TGTGCCAGCAGTTTGGGCGGGACACGAAATCAGCCCCAGCATTTT.

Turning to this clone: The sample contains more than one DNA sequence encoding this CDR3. As DNA, the CDR3 is TGTGCCAGCAGTGAAGTTAGGGGCTACGAGCAGTACTTC. It is translated as CASSEVRGYEQYF. This chain links TRBV6-1 with TRBJ2-7; D possibly corresponds to TRBD1 (5 bases). This CDR3 has 13 amino acids. CDR1 is MNHNS and CDR2 is SASEGT in the germline V gene. Between the trimmed V and J ends, which lost 1 base and 3 bases, there was a span of 7 bases.

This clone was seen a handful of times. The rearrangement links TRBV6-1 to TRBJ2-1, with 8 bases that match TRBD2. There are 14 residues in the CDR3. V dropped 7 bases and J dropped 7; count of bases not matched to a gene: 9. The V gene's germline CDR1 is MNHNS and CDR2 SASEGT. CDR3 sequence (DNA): TGTGCCAGCACCCCGGGAGGGCCGTCGAATGAGCAGTTCTTC. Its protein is CASTPGGPSNEQFF.

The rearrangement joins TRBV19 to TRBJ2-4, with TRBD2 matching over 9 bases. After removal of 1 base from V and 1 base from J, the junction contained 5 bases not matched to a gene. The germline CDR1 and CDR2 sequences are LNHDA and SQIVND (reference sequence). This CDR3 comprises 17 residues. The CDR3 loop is CASSIGPREGAKNIQYF. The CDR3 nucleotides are TGTGCCAGTAGTATAGGACCGCGGGAGGGTGCCAAAAACATTCAGTACTTC.

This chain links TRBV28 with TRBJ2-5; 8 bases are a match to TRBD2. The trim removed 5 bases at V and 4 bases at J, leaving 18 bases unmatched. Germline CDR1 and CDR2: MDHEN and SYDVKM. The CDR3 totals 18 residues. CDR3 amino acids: CASSPPPYLSGSPETQYF. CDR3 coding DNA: TGTGCCAGCAGTCCCCCTCCCTATCTGAGCGGGAGTCCAGAGACCCAGTACTTC. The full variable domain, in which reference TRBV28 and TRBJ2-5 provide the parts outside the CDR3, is DVKVTQSSRYLVKRTGEKVFLECVQDMDHENMFWYRQDPGLGLRLIYFSYDVKMKEKGDIPEGYSVSREKKERFSLILESASTNQTSMYLCASSPPPYLSGSPETQYFGPGTRLLVL.